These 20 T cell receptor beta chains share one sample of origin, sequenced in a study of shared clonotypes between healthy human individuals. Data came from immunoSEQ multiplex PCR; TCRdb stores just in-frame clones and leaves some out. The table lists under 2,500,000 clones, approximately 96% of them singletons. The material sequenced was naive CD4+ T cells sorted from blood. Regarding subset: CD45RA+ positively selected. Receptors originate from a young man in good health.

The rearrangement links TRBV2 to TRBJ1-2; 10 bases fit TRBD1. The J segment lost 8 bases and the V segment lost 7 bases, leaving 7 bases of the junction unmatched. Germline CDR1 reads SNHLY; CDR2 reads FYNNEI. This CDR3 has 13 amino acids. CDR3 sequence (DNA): TGTGCCAGCACTACGACAGGGGGCAGAGGCTACACCTTC. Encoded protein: CASTTTGGRGYTF.

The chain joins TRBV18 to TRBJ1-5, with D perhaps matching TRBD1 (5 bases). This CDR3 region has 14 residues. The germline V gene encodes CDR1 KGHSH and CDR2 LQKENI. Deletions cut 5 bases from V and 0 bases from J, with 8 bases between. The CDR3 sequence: CASSSDNSNQPQHF. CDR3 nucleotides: TGTGCCAGCTCATCGGACAATAGCAATCAGCCCCAGCATTTT.

CDR3 amino acids: CCGGGETQYF. CDR3 sequence (DNA): TGCTGCGGAGGAGGCGAGACCCAGTACTTC. This chain links TRBV29-1 with TRBJ2-5, with D possibly TRBD2 on 5 matching bases. Looked up from germline, CDR1 is SQVTM and CDR2 is ANQGSEA. The CDR3 has 10 residues.

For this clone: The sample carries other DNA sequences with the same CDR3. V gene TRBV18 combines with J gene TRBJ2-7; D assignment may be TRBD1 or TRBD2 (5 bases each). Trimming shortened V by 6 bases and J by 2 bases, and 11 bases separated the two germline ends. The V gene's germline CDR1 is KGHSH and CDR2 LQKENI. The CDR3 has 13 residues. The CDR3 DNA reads TGTGCCAGCTCGCCCGGGGCGCCCTACGAGCAGTACTTC. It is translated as CASSPGAPYEQYF.

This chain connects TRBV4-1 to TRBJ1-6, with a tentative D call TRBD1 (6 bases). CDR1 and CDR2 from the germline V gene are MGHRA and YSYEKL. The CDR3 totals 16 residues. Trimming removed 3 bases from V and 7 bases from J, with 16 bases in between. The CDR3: CASSQEPGVGNSPLHF. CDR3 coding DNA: TGCGCCAGCAGCCAGGAACCAGGGGTTGGCAATTCACCCCTCCACTTT.

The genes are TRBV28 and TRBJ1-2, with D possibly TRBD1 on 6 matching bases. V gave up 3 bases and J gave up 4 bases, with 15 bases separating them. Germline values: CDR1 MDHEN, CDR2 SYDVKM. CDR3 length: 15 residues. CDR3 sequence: CASSFRTAGSYGYTF. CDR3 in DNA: TGTGCCAGCAGTTTCCGGACAGCAGGGAGCTATGGCTACACCTTC.

In DNA, the CDR3 is TGTGCCAGCAGCTTGAGTGAGGGCACAGATACGCAGTATTTT. It translates to CASSLSEGTDTQYF. The V call is TRBV5-4, the J call TRBJ2-3; D is uncertain. Germline CDR1 SGHNT, CDR2 YYREEE (reference sequence). The CDR3 consists of 14 residues. V gave up 1 base and J gave up 1 base, with 7 bases separating them.

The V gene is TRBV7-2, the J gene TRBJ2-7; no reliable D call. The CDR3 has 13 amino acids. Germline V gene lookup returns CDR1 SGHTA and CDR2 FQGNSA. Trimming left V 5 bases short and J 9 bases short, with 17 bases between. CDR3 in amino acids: CASSASSRWGQYF. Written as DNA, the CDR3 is TGTGCCAGCAGCGCTTCCTCTAGGTGGGGGCAGTACTTC.

The CDR3 coding sequence is TGTGCCAGCGCCCTGAGGAGCATGAACACTGAAGCTTTCTTT. It encodes CASALRSMNTEAFF. The chain is built from TRBV18 and TRBJ1-1; no firm D call. The V gene lost 8 bases and the J gene lost 0 bases, with 13 bases spanning the gap. Germline values: CDR1 KGHSH, CDR2 LQKENI. The CDR3 spans 14 residues.

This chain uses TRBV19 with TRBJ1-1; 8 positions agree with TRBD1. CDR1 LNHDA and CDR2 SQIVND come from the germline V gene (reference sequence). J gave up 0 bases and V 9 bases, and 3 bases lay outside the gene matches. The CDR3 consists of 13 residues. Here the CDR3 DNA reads TGTGCCAGCAGGGGGCGCGTGAACACTGAAGCTTTCTTT. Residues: CASRGRVNTEAFF. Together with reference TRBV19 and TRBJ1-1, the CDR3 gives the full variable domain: DGGITQSPKYLFRKEGQNVTLSCEQNLNHDAMYWYRQDPGQGLRLIYYSQIVNDFQKGDIAEGYSVSREKKESFPLTVTSAQKNPTAFYLCASRGRVNTEAFFGQGTRLTVV.

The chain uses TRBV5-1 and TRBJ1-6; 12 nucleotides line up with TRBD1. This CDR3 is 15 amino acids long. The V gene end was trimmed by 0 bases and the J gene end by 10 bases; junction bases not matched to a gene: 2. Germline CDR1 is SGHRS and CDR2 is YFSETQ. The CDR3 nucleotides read TGCGCCAGCAGCTTGGGGGACAGGGGGCTATCACCCCTCCACTTT. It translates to CASSLGDRGLSPLHF. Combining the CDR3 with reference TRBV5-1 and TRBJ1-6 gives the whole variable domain KAGVTQTPRYLIKTRGQQVTLSCSPISGHRSVSWYQQTPGQGLQFLFEYFSETQRNKGNFPGRFSGRQFSNSRSEMNVSTLELGDSALYLCASSLGDRGLSPLHFGNGTRLTVT.

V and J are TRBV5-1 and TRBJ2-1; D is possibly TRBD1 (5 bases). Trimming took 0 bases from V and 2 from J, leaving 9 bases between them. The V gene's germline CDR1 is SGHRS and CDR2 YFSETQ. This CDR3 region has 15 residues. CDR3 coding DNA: TGCGCCAGCAGCTTGGTACCAGGGACCTACAATGAGCAGTTCTTC. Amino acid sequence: CASSLVPGTYNEQFF.

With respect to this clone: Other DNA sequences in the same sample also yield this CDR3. CDR3 coding DNA: TGTGCCAGCAGCTTACTTGAGACCCAGTACTTC. As protein: CASSLLETQYF. V and J are TRBV7-2 and TRBJ2-5; the D is unclear. The V and J ends lost 2 bases and 5 bases respectively, with 3 bases between them. Germline loops: CDR1 SGHTA, CDR2 FQGNSA. The CDR3 runs 11 residues.

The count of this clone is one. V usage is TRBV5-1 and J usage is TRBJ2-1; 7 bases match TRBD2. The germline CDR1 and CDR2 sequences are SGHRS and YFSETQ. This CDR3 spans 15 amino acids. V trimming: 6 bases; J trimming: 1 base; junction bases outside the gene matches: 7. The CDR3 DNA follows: TGCGCCAGCACGGGGGGAGAGAAGTCCTACAATGAGCAGTTCTTC. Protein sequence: CASTGGEKSYNEQFF.

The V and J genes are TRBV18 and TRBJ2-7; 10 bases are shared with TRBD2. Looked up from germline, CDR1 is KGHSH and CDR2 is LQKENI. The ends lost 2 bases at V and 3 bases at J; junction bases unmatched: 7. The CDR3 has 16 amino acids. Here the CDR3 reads CASSPIEGLAIYEQYF. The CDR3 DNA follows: TGTGCCAGCTCACCAATCGAGGGACTAGCGATCTACGAGCAGTACTTC.

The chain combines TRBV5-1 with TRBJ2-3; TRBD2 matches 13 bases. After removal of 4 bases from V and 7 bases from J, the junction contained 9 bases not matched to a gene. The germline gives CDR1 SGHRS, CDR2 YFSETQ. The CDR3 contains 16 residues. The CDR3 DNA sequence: TGCGCCAGCAGCCCGCGGACTAGCGGGGGAACAAATACGCAGTATTTT. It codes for CASSPRTSGGTNTQYF.

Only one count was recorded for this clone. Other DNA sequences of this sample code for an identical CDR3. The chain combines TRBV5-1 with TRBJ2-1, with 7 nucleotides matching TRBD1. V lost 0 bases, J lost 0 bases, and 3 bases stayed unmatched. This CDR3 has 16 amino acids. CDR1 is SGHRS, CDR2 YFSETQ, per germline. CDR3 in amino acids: CASSLAGGSSYNEQFF. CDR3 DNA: TGCGCCAGCAGCTTGGCAGGGGGTAGCTCCTACAATGAGCAGTTCTTC.

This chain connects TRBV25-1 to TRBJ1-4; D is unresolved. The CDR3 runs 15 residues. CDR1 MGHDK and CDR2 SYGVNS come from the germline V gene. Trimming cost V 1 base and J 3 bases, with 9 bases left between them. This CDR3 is CASSEFVGSNEKLFF. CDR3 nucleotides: TGTGCCAGCAGTGAATTTGTAGGGTCTAATGAAAAACTGTTTTTT.

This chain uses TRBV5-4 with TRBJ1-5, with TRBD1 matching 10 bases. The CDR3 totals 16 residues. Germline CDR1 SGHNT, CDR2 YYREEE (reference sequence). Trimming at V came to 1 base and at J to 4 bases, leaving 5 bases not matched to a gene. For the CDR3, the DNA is TGTGCCAGCAGCTTGTGGACAGGGGGTTTGAATCAGCCCCAGCATTTT. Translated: CASSLWTGGLNQPQHF.

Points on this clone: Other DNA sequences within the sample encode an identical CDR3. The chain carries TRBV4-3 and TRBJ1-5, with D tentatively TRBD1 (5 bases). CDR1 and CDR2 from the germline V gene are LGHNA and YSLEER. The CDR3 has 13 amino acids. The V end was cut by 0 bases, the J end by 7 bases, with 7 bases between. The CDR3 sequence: CASSQEKGQPQHF. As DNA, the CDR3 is TGCGCCAGCAGCCAAGAGAAGGGGCAGCCCCAGCATTTT.